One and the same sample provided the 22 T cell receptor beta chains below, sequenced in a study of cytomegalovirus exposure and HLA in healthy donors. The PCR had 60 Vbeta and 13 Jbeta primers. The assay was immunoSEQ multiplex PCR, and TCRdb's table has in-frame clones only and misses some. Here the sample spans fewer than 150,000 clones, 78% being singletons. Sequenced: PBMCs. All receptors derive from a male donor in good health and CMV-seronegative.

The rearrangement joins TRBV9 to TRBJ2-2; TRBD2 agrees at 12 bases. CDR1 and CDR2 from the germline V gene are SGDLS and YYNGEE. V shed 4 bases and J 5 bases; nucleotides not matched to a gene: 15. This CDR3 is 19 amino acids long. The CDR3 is CASSTPQHGLAGRTGELFF. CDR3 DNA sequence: TGTGCCAGCAGCACCCCACAACACGGACTAGCGGGGAGGACCGGGGAGCTGTTTTTT.

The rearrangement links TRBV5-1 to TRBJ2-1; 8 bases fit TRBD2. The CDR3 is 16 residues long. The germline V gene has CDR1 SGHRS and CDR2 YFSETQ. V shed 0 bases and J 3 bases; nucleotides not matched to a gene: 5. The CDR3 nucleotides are TGCGCCAGCAGCTTGGTTGGCGGGGGGAACTACAATGAGCAGTTCTTC. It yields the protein CASSLVGGGNYNEQFF.

The DNA for the CDR3 is TGCGCCAGCGTAAGACTAGCGGGAGAAGTATACACCGGGGAGCTGTTTTTT. This codes for CASVRLAGEVYTGELFF. V is TRBV5-1 and J is TRBJ2-2, with 12 bases fitting TRBD2. The CDR3 consists of 17 residues. The V segment lost 7 bases and the J segment 3 bases; nucleotides outside the gene matches: 10. Germline CDR1 is SGHRS and CDR2 is YFSETQ.

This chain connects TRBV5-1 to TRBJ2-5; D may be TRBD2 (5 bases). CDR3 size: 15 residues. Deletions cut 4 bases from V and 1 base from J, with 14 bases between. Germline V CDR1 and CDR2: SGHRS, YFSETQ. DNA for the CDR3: TGCGCCAGCAGCACCGGTGGAGGATCCCAAGAGACCCAGTACTTC. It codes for CASSTGGGSQETQYF.

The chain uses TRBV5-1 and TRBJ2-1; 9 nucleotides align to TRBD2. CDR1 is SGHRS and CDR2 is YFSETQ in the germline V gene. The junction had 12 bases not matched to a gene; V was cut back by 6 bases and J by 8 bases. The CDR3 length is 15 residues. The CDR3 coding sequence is TGCGCCAGCACTGATGGCGGGAGGGCCAAAGATGAGCAGTTCTTC. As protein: CASTDGGRAKDEQFF.

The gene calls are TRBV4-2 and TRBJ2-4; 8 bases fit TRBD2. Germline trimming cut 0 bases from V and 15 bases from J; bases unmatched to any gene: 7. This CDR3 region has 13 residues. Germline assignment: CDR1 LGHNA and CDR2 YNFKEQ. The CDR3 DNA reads TGTGCCAGCAGCCAAGAAGGTCTAGCGGGTCGGTACTTC. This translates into CASSQEGLAGRYF.

This CDR3 is CASSLAGRGAKNYEQYF. The CDR3 DNA reads TGTGCCAGCAGCTTAGCAGGGAGAGGAGCGAAGAACTACGAGCAGTACTTC. The chain uses TRBV7-9 and TRBJ2-7; the D gene is possibly TRBD2 (5 bases). Trimming pared 0 bases from V and 3 bases from J, leaving 18 bases between. From germline, CDR1 is SEHNR and CDR2 FQNEAQ (reference sequence). There are 17 residues in the CDR3.

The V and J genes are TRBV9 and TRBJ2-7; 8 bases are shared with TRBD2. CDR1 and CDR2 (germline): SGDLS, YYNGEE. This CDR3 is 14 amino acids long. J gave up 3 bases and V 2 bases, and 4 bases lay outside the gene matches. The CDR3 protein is CASSVAGGDYEQYF. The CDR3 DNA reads TGTGCCAGCAGCGTCGCGGGGGGCGACTACGAGCAGTACTTC.

CDR3 in DNA: TGTGCCAGCAGTTCCGGGACAGGGGAAGAAGAGACCCAGTACTTC. It codes for CASSSGTGEEETQYF. The V and J genes are TRBV11-3 and TRBJ2-5; 10 bases align to TRBD1. J gave up 3 bases and V 6 bases, and 7 bases lay outside the gene matches. The CDR3 spans 15 residues. In germline, CDR1 is SGHNT, CDR2 YENEEA.

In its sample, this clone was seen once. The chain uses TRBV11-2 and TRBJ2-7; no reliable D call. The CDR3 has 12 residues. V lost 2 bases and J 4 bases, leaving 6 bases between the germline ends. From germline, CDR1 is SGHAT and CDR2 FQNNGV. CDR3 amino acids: CASSLLTYEQYF. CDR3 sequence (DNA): TGTGCCAGCAGCTTATTAACTTACGAGCAGTACTTC.

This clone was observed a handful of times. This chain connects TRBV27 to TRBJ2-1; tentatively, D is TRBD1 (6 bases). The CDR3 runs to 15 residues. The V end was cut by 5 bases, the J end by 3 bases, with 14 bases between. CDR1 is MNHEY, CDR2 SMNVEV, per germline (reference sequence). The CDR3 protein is CASSPVAGVYNEQFF. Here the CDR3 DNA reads TGTGCCAGCAGTCCAGTGGCAGGGGTCTACAATGAGCAGTTCTTC.

CDR3 protein: CSGGGAGPSYEQYF. The DNA for the CDR3 is TGCAGTGGGGGAGGGGCCGGGCCATCCTACGAGCAGTACTTC. The chain uses TRBV29-1 and TRBJ2-7, with 7 bases matching TRBD2. The CDR3 runs to 14 residues. The V gene's germline CDR1 is SQVTM and CDR2 ANQGSEA.

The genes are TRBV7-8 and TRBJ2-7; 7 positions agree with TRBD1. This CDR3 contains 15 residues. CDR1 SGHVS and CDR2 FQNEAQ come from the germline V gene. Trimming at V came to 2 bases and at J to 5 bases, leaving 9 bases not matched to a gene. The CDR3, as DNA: TGTGCCAGCAGCTTAACGGACAGGTCACTGCACGAGCAGTACTTC. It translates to CASSLTDRSLHEQYF.

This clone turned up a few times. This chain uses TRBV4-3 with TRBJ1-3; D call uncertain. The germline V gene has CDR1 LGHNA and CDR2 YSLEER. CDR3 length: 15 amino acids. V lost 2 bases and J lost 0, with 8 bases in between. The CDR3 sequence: CASSQLVHSGNTIYF. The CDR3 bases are TGCGCCAGCAGCCAACTAGTTCACTCTGGAAACACCATATATTTT.

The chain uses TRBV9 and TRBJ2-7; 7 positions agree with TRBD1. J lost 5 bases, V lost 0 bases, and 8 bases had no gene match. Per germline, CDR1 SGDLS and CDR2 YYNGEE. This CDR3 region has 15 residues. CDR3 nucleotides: TGTGCCAGCAGCGTAGCAGTGACAGGGTACCACGAGCAGTACTTC. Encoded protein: CASSVAVTGYHEQYF.

The CDR3 loop reads CASSQAGVKVTGDFF. CDR3 coding DNA: TGTGCCAGCAGCCAAGCCGGGGTGAAGGTGACAGGGGATTTCTTT. V gene TRBV14 combines with J gene TRBJ1-1; 8 bases fit TRBD1. This CDR3 is 15 amino acids long. Trimming took 1 base from V and 13 from J; bases not matched to a gene: 14. Looked up from germline, CDR1 is SGHDN and CDR2 is FVKESK.

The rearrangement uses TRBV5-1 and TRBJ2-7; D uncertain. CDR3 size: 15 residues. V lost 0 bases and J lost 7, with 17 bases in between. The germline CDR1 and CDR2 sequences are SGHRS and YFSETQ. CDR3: CASSLGDTRIWEQYF. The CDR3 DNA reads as TGCGCCAGCAGCTTGGGAGACACCCGGATTTGGGAGCAGTACTTC. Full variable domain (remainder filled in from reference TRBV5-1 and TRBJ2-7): KAGVTQTPRYLIKTRGQQVTLSCSPISGHRSVSWYQQTPGQGLQFLFEYFSETQRNKGNFPGRFSGRQFSNSRSEMNVSTLELGDSALYLCASSLGDTRIWEQYFGPGTRLTVT.

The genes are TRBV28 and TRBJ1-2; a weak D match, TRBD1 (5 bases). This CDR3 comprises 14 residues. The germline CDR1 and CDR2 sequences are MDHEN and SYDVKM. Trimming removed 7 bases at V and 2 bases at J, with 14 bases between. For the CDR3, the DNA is TGTGCCAGCACCCCGGGGCGGGGGAACTATGGCTACACCTTC. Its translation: CASTPGRGNYGYTF.

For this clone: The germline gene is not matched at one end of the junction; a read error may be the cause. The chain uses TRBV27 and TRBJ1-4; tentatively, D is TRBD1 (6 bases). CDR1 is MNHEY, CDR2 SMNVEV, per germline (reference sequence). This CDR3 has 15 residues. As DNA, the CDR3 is TGTCCCAGCAGTTTATCAAGGGGGACTAATGAAAAACTGTTTTTT. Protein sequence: CPSSLSRGTNEKLFF.

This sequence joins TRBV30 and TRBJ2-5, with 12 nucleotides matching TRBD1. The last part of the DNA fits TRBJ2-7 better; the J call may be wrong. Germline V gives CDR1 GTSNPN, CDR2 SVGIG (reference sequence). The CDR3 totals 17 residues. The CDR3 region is CAWSFNTGTGGFYEQYF. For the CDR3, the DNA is TGTGCCTGGAGTTTCAACACCGGGACAGGGGGCTTCTACGAGCAGTACTTC.

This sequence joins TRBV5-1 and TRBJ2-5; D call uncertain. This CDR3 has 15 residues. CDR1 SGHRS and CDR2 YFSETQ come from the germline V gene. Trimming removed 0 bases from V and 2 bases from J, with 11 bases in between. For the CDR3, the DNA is TGCGCCAGCAGCTTGGTTCCGGGTGGGCAAGAGACCCAGTACTTC. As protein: CASSLVPGGQETQYF.

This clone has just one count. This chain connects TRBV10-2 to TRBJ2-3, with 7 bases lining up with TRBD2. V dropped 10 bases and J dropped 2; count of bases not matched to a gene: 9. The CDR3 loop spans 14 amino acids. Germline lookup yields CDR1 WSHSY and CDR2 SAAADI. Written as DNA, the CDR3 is TGCGCCACCGTGGGGAGGGACTCCACAGATACGCAGTATTTT. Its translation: CATVGRDSTDTQYF.